Following are 15 T cell receptor beta chains from one sample sequenced in a study of CD8 T cells in Susac syndrome. RNA, at about 0.45 to 1 ug, was reverse transcribed with random hexamers. TCRdb reprocessed the immunoSEQ multiplex PCR reads with MiXCR, giving one entry per CDR3 protein. The table has some 300,000 distinct CDR3 sequences, about 88% seen once. Sequencing used CD8+ T cells from PBMCs. These receptors were collected from a human donor with multiple sclerosis.

This chain joins TRBV27 and TRBJ2-7, with 8 positions matching TRBD1. The J segment lost 2 bases and the V segment lost 0 bases, leaving 12 bases of the junction unmatched. This CDR3 is 18 amino acids long. Per the germline V gene, CDR1 is MNHEY and CDR2 is SMNVEV (reference sequence). CDR3 in amino acids: CASSLSRPGGTGTYEQYF. CDR3 sequence (DNA): TGTGCCAGCAGTTTATCCCGCCCCGGCGGGACAGGAACCTACGAGCAGTACTTC.

The count of this clonotype is one. The rearrangement uses TRBV5-4 and TRBJ2-1, with 7 bases fitting TRBD1. Germline values: CDR1 SGHNT, CDR2 YYREEE (reference sequence). The ends lost 3 bases at V and 4 bases at J; junction bases unmatched: 10. The CDR3 runs to 16 residues. In DNA form, the CDR3 reads TGTGCCAGCAGCTCAAAGACAGGGTCGGGGTACAATGAGCAGTTCTTC. This gives the protein CASSSKTGSGYNEQFF.

The DNA for the CDR3 is TGTGCCAGCAGCTTGGTTAGGGAGAGCGAAAAACTGTTTTTT. Amino acids: CASSLVRESEKLFF. This chain links TRBV5-6 with TRBJ1-4; D remains unclear. Germline V gene lookup returns CDR1 SGHDT and CDR2 YYEEEE. CDR3 length equals 14 residues. V lost 0 bases to trimming and J lost 8 bases, with 11 bases between them.

The chain combines TRBV7-9 with TRBJ1-1, with 7 positions matching TRBD1. The CDR3 length is 13 residues. Germline V gene lookup returns CDR1 SEHNR and CDR2 FQNEAQ (reference sequence). Losses at the gene ends were 5 bases for V and 9 bases for J; bases not matched to a gene: 9. In DNA form, the CDR3 reads TGTGCCAGCAGCGGAGCGGACAGGTCTAAAGCTTTCTTT. Amino acids: CASSGADRSKAFF.

The chain carries TRBV20-1 and TRBJ2-7, with D unresolved. CDR3 length equals 12 residues. V dropped 0 bases and J dropped 6 bases, with 9 bases sitting between them. Per the germline V gene, CDR1 is DFQATT and CDR2 is SNEGSKA (reference sequence). CDR3 region: CSARESEREQYF. The CDR3 DNA reads TGCAGTGCTAGAGAAAGTGAGCGCGAGCAGTACTTC.

This rearrangement joins TRBV9 to TRBJ2-3, with 7 bases aligning to TRBD1. V gave up 3 bases and J gave up 3 bases; unmatched junction bases: 4. Germline CDR1 reads SGDLS; CDR2 reads YYNGEE. This CDR3 region has 14 residues. The CDR3 sequence: CASSDGTVTDTQYF. In DNA, the CDR3 is TGTGCCAGCAGCGACGGGACAGTAACAGATACGCAGTATTTT.

The J gene is TRBJ1-6, the V gene TRBV30, with 10 bases identical to TRBD1. V lost 1 base to trimming and J lost 9 bases; unmatched junction nucleotides: 3. Germline V CDR1 and CDR2: GTSNPN, SVGIG (reference sequence). CDR3 length: 14 residues. Here the CDR3 reads CAWSGGQGSSPLHF. CDR3 nucleotides: TGTGCCTGGAGTGGGGGACAGGGGAGTTCACCCCTCCACTTT.

The chain recombines TRBV12-3 or TRBV12-4 with TRBJ1-1; D call uncertain. Trimming cost V 8 bases and J 0 bases, with 10 bases left between them. This CDR3 is 13 amino acids long. The CDR3: CASGPGLNTEAFF. The CDR3 DNA sequence: TGTGCCAGCGGCCCGGGCCTGAACACTGAAGCTTTCTTT.

V usage is TRBV25-1 and J usage is TRBJ2-7, with no clear D. The germline CDR1 and CDR2 sequences are MGHDK and SYGVNS. V lost 4 bases to trimming and J lost 2 bases, with 6 bases between them. The CDR3 has 12 amino acids. The CDR3 DNA reads TGTGCCAGCAGTGCTGGTCCCTACGAGCAGTACTTC. Translating gives CASSAGPYEQYF.

The chain employs TRBV27 and TRBJ2-7, with 9 bases identical to TRBD2. With V trimmed by 2 bases and J by 1 base, 3 bases remained unmatched. This CDR3 is built from 15 residues. CDR1 and CDR2 (germline): MNHEY, SMNVEV (reference sequence). The CDR3 spells CASSLSSGGSYEQYF. The CDR3 DNA reads TGTGCCAGCAGTTTAAGTAGCGGGGGTTCCTACGAGCAGTACTTC.

V gene TRBV5-5 combines with J gene TRBJ1-2; D is perhaps TRBD1 (6 bases). Germline CDR1 and CDR2: SGHKS and YYEKEE (reference sequence). V lost 0 bases and J 4 bases, leaving 13 bases between the germline ends. This CDR3 is built from 15 residues. CDR3 residues: CASSLDRTALYGYTF. CDR3 nucleotide sequence: TGTGCCAGCAGCTTGGATAGGACAGCCCTCTATGGCTACACCTTC.

This clonotype was seen just once. The chain carries TRBV7-8 and TRBJ2-1; 9 bases map to TRBD2. The CDR3 contains 18 residues. Trimming took 1 base from V and 0 from J; bases not matched to a gene: 7. Germline CDR1 reads SGHVS; CDR2 reads FQNEAQ. The CDR3 DNA is TGTGCCAGCAGCTTAGTCCACAGACTAGCGGCCTCCTACAATGAGCAGTTCTTC. This encodes CASSLVHRLAASYNEQFF.

V gene TRBV28 combines with J gene TRBJ2-1; the D gene is possibly TRBD1 (6 bases). V gave up 2 bases and J gave up 3 bases, with 11 bases separating them. The germline V gene has CDR1 MDHEN and CDR2 SYDVKM. This CDR3 comprises 15 residues. CDR3 nucleotide sequence: TGTGCCAGCAGTTTAATGGGGACATACTACAATGAGCAGTTCTTC. It encodes CASSLMGTYYNEQFF.

The chain recombines TRBV6-1 with TRBJ1-5, with unresolved D. Germline CDR1 is MNHNS and CDR2 is SASEGT. The CDR3 is 14 residues long. V was shortened by 0 bases and J by 5 bases, with 8 bases between the two germline ends. CDR3 DNA: TGTGCCAGCAGTGAAGCTTCAGCCTATCAGCCCCAGCATTTT. It encodes CASSEASAYQPQHF.

This clonotype has just one count. V is TRBV29-1 and J is TRBJ2-1, with D uncertain. The germline V gene encodes CDR1 SQVTM and CDR2 ANQGSEA. The CDR3 runs to 14 residues. The germline V and J ends were trimmed by 7 bases and 6 bases, with 19 bases remaining between them. CDR3 amino acids: CSASKPPLTNEQFF. The CDR3 DNA sequence: TGCAGCGCCTCAAAACCCCCCCTCACCAATGAGCAGTTCTTC.